This TCR beta chain originates from a study of radiotherapy plus CTLA-4 blockade in lung cancer. Notes on the study in general: TCR clones originating in tumors grew in number in blood after radiotherapy plus ipilimumab. Reported findings show early blood T cell clone dynamics, with interferon-beta, best predicted response.

Data came from immunoSEQ multiplex PCR; TCRdb stores just in-frame clones and leaves some out. The repertoire includes tens of thousands of clones, more than 75% of them detected once, and approximately 2% sits in the top ten. Focal radiation plus CTLA-4 blockade with ipilimumab was given to patients with chemo-refractory metastatic non-small-cell lung cancer. About this clone: Its cognate antigen is unknown.

Germline-derived CDR1 and CDR2 are ENHRY and SYGVKD. CDR3 size: 13 residues. V was pared by 4 bases and J by 6 bases, with 10 bases between. The rearrangement uses TRBV10-3 and TRBJ2-1; D call uncertain. This receptor was taken from a human donor with non-small cell lung cancer who had a partial response to radiotherapy plus ipilimumab. The input for sequencing was peripheral blood, taken from a patient treated with radiotherapy plus ipilimumab. The CDR3 DNA follows: TGTGCCATCAGTGGAAGGCAGGTCAATGAGCAGTTCTTC. The encoded protein is CAISGRQVNEQFF.